The 17 T cell receptor beta chains reported below all come from one sample, sequenced in a study of CXCR3-negative and CXCR3-positive naive CD8 T cells. Study-level findings and limits: The TRB CDR3s that CXCR3-positive naive cells carried were more hydrophobic than those of CXCR3-negative naive cells.

The method, 5' RACE with UMI labels, was used to prepare the TRB cDNA libraries. TCRdb re-called the 5' RACE reads and gives one entry per CDR3 protein, without DNA. Here the sample table reports about 89,000 distinct CDR3 sequences. Which antigens these TCRs recognize remains unknown. The sequencing input was naive CXCR3+ CD8+ T cells from blood. Sample subset: CD45RO-CCR7+CD27+CD95- naive CD8+ T cells expressing CXCR3 (TNR3+). The receptors stem from a human donor in good health. Some clones in this sample may be carry-over from other donors' samples.

The chain employs TRBV28 and TRBJ2-1; TCRdb proposes TRBD2, but this gene call is untestable without DNA. The V gene's germline CDR1 is MDHEN and CDR2 SYDVKM. This CDR3 comprises 15 residues. The CDR3 is CASSFLAGVGNEQFF.

The rearrangement uses TRBV6-4 and TRBJ2-3; TCRdb names TRBD2, which stays unverified in the absence of DNA. Germline V gene sequence: CDR1 MRHNA, CDR2 SNTAGT. This CDR3 comprises 15 residues. CDR3 region: CGSSTAGGETDTQYF.

The J gene is TRBJ2-7, the V gene TRBV7-9; TCRdb selects TRBD1, and the lack of DNA leaves this call unchecked. The CDR3 consists of 12 residues. The germline V gene has CDR1 SEHNR and CDR2 FQNEAQ (reference sequence). CDR3: CASSGQSYEQYF.

The V and J genes are TRBV7-9 and TRBJ2-5. Germline-derived CDR1 and CDR2 are SEHNR and FQNEAQ (reference sequence). The CDR3 contains 12 residues. CDR3 sequence: CASSLEYETQYF.

The gene calls are TRBV7-9 and TRBJ2-1; the D call of TRBD1 rests on TCRdb alone, since no DNA is present to check it. In germline, CDR1 is SEHNR, CDR2 FQNEAQ (reference sequence). This CDR3 contains 15 residues. CDR3 loop: CASSLAPDWTSEQFF.

The gene calls are TRBV7-9 and TRBJ2-2. The CDR3 length is 13 residues. CDR1 SEHNR and CDR2 FQNEAQ come from the germline V gene (reference sequence). CDR3: CASSLANTGELVF.

The V call is TRBV12-3 or TRBV12-4, the J call TRBJ2-1; as DNA is missing, the TRBD2 call by TCRdb cannot be tested. The CDR3 runs 13 residues. CDR3 loop: CASSLDGGGEQLF.

V is TRBV6-2 or TRBV6-3 and J is TRBJ1-2; the TCRdb D gene call, TRBD1, has no DNA to confirm it. This CDR3 has 15 residues. Germline CDR1 reads MNHEY; CDR2 reads SVGEGT. CDR3 region: CASSYVNRGRYGYTF.

J is TRBJ1-1 and V is TRBV6-1; TCRdb selects TRBD1, and the lack of DNA leaves this call unchecked. Germline CDR1 reads MNHNS; CDR2 reads SASEGT. The CDR3 sequence is 12 residues long. The CDR3: CAVRGESTEAFF.

The J gene is TRBJ2-7, the V gene TRBV7-9; TCRdb's assignment of TRBD1 cannot be checked, as there is no DNA. CDR3 length equals 14 residues. Looked up from germline, CDR1 is SEHNR and CDR2 is FQNEAQ (reference sequence). The chain's CDR3 is CASSLAGQFYEQYF.

The V call is TRBV20-1, the J call TRBJ2-5; TCRdb lists TRBD2, though no DNA is available to test this call. The CDR3 loop spans 16 amino acids. Germline V gives CDR1 DFQATT, CDR2 SNEGSKA (reference sequence). CDR3: CSARGEAGLRQETQYF.

This chain joins TRBV5-1 and TRBJ2-7; TCRdb's assignment of TRBD1 cannot be checked, as there is no DNA. The CDR3 contains 14 residues. The V gene's germline CDR1 is SGHRS and CDR2 YFSETQ. The CDR3 reads CASSSLDRVDEQYF.

The chain links TRBV7-8 to TRBJ2-5; TCRdb selects TRBD2, and the lack of DNA leaves this call unchecked. The CDR3 totals 18 residues. The germline CDR1 and CDR2 sequences are SGHVS and FQNEAQ. The CDR3 protein is CASSLSSVAGGKQETQYF.

The gene calls are TRBV5-5 and TRBJ2-7; TCRdb's D call of TRBD1 is untestable without DNA. The germline V gene encodes CDR1 SGHKS and CDR2 YYEKEE (reference sequence). The CDR3 extends over 12 amino acids. The CDR3 loop reads CASSPPDYEQYF.

V usage is TRBV20-1 and J usage is TRBJ2-3; TCRdb calls TRBD1, which cannot be checked without DNA. The CDR3 has 15 amino acids. Germline V gene lookup returns CDR1 DFQATT and CDR2 SNEGSKA (reference sequence). The CDR3 is CSAKTGRGYTDTQYF.

The V and J genes are TRBV4-2 and TRBJ2-7; TCRdb names TRBD2, which stays unverified in the absence of DNA. This CDR3 comprises 14 residues. Per germline, CDR1 LGHNA and CDR2 YNFKEQ. CDR3 residues: CASSQEGLAPEQYF.

The gene calls are TRBV6-2 or TRBV6-3 and TRBJ2-7; with no DNA, the TCRdb D assignment of TRBD2 cannot be verified. Per germline, CDR1 MNHEY and CDR2 SVGEGT. CDR3 length equals 16 residues. The CDR3 is CASSYSSSSGVYEQYF.